This T cell receptor beta chain was identified in a study of blood T cell repertoires in COVID-19 (dated by TCRdb to about 2020). Study-wide context: Collaborator samples came from the United States, Italy and Spain and covered acute and convalescent phases of COVID-19. Nearly every sample came with metadata listing a de-identified subject ID, COVID-19 status, age in years and sex. The prospective study material was composed of cDNA or gDNA derived from T cells, B-cell-depleted T cells, or PBMCs. Deeply sampled blood TCRbeta repertoires from subjects exposed to, actively infected with, or recovered from COVID-19 were included in the dataset. Where HLA class I and class II types were available, the types were taken from metadata supplied by the sample provider, not from assay-based typing. The repertoires were released in a freely available public database intended as a resource for research on the immune response to SARS-CoV-2. The samples were drawn from the first 160 participants of the ongoing ImmuneRACE study and from 1,200 or so subjects provided by 6 global collaborators.

Its CDR3 holds 15 amino acids, cysteine through phenylalanine. Only CDR3 DNA is held: 45 bases, read in frame from base 1. CDR1 SEHNR and CDR2 FQNEAQ are derived from the germline V gene (reference sequence). Clipping removes 5 bases from V and 1 base from J, with 4 as the unmatched junction base count. General findings and caveats noted by the study authors: The amount of clinical and demographic metadata varied by source and participant and was provided uncurated.

The immunoSEQ Assay, a bias-controlled multiplex PCR, was used to amplify TCRbeta CDR3 regions from genomic DNA. As for the authors' bioinformatics: Within the assay, amplification of reference gene primers was used to estimate how many nucleated cells each sample contained. Sequence reads were collapsed and filtered to measure the absolute abundance of every unique TCRbeta CDR3 rearrangement. Productive Simpson clonality was computed per sample as the square root of Simpson's diversity index over productive rearrangements. The table was pulled from immuneACCESS by TCRdb, which kept in-frame rearrangements only. Such tables lose some clones; where checked, under half of the loss comes from unresolved V genes, and the rest has no known cause. Clonal size and the V and J genes are those of that table, whereas D and trimming came from the DNA. A total of about 280,000 clones appear in this sample, roughly 90% of them only once. Of the sample, approximately 10% falls within the top ten clones.

In Seattle, one collaborating source enrolled patients while the infection was active and tracked those patients longitudinally over the course of disease. Collaborating institutions collected whole blood in K2EDTA tubes following their own protocols. Collaborator samples were shipped for TCRbeta analysis as frozen whole blood, isolated PBMCs, or DNA extracted from either sample type. A word on this clone: Its antigen is unknown. Per-base quality was not reported, and no clone a single base away is much larger than it.

The specimen sequenced was peripheral blood. The origin of this receptor is a woman aged 25 to 39 with COVID-19, enrolled during active disease. This receptor chain uses TRBV7-9 and TRBJ2-3, with 9 bases aligning to TRBD2. The nucleotide sequence is given as TGTGCCAGCAGCAACTCTAGCGGGGGCACAGATACGCAGTATTTT. This encodes CASSNSSGGTDTQYF.